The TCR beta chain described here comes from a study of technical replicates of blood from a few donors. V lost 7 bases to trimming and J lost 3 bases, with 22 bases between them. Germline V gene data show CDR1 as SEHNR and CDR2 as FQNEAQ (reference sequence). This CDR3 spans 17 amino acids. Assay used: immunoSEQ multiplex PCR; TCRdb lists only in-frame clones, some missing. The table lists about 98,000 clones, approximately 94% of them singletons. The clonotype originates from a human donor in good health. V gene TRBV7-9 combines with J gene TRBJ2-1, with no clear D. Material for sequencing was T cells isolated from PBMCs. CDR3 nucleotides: TGTGCCAGCACCTCTCCTCAACGGCCAACGGGCTACAATGAGCAGTTCTTC. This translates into CASTSPQRPTGYNEQFF.